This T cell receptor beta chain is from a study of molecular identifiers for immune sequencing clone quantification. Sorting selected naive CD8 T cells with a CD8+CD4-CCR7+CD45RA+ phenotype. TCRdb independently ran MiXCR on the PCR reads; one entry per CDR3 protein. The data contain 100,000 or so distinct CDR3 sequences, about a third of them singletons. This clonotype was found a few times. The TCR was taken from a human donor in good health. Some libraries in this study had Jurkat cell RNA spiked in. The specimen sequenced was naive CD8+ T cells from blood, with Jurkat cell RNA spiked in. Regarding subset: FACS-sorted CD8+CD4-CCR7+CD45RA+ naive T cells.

Here the CDR3 DNA reads TGTGCCGTTCTAGAGTCAAGCACAGATACGCAGTATTTT. It specifies CAVLESSTDTQYF. The genes are TRBV10-3 and TRBJ2-3; D not certain. In germline, CDR1 is ENHRY, CDR2 SYGVKD. Trimming took 11 bases from V and 0 from J, leaving 12 bases between them. CDR3 size: 13 residues.